This T cell receptor (beta chain) was retrieved from a study of T cell responses to AZD1222 COVID-19 vaccine. Findings and limits, study-wide: Of the AZD1222 recipients, only six or seven were seropositive at baseline. Reports say nearly half of spike-specific TCRs go after unmutated variant regions. It should be noted that donors were predominantly white British and more often female, and clonal diversity was possibly underestimated.

Remarks on this clone: The antigen remains unidentified.

Measured with immunoSEQ multiplex PCR; TCRdb has only the in-frame clones, and not every one. The sample records about 180,000 clones, about 90% being singletons. Sequencing used peripheral blood, obtained 28 days after the second AZD1222 dose. This sequence was found in an adult who received the AZD1222 COVID-19 vaccine.

DNA for the CDR3: TGTGCCAGCAGCTTATTCGCCCAAGGACACAATGAGCAGTTCTTC. As protein: CASSLFAQGHNEQFF. V usage is TRBV7-3 and J usage is TRBJ2-1; no definite D call. Trimming left V 2 bases short and J 5 bases short, with 13 bases between. From germline, CDR1 is SGHTA and CDR2 FQGTGA. This CDR3 is 15 amino acids long.